The clone carrying this T cell receptor (beta chain) was seen repeatedly, ten times or more. Its cognate antigen is unknown. This record comes from a study of CD8 T cells in ankylosing spondylitis. General study results and limits: Seven to nine highly homologous variants formed a TCR beta motif that appeared characteristic of ankylosing spondylitis blood. The study looked at matched synovial fluid samples from ankylosing spondylitis patients. Disease-linked clones were reported to be significantly enriched there.

Quantitative 5'-RACE with molecular barcodes generated TCR beta libraries. TCRdb called the 5' RACE reads again in MiXCR, with one record for every CDR3 protein. The data show 35,000 to 50,000 distinct CDR3 sequences, with approximately 10% seen just once and more than 15% held by the top ten. The CDR3 totals 13 residues. Germline lookup yields CDR1 SGHRS and CDR2 YFSETQ. J lost 9 bases, V lost 9 bases, and 7 bases had no gene match. The sample taken for sequencing was blood, either unsorted or a sorted T cell fraction (not recorded which). V is TRBV5-1 and J is TRBJ2-1, with 12 bases that match TRBD2. This TCR came from a male donor with ankylosing spondylitis or in good health (not recorded which). The CDR3 protein is CATGLAGWTEQFF. DNA for the CDR3: TGCGCCACCGGACTAGCGGGATGGACTGAGCAGTTCTTC.